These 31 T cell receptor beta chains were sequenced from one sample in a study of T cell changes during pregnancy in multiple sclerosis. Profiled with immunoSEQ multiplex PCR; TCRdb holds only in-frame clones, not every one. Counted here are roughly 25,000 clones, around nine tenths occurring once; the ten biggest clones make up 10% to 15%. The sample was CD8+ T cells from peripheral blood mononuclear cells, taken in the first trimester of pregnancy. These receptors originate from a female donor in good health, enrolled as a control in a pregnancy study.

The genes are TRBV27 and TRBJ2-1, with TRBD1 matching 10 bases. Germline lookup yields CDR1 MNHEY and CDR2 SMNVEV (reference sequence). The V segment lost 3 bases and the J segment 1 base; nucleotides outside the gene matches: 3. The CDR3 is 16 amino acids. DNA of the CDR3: TGTGCCAGCAGTTTCGGGACAGGGGATTCCTACAATGAGCAGTTCTTC. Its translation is CASSFGTGDSYNEQFF.

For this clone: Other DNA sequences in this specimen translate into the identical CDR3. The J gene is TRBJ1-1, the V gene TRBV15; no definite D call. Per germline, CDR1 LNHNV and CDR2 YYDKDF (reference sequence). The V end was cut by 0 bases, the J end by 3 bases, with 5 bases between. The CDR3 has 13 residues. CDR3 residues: CATSRERYTEAFF. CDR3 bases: TGTGCCACCAGCAGAGAGAGGTACACTGAAGCTTTCTTT.

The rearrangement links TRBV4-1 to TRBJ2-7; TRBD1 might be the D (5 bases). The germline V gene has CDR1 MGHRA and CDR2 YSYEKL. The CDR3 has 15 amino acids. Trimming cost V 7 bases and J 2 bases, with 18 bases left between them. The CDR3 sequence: CASTFGQGRAYEQYF. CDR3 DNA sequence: TGCGCCAGCACCTTTGGGCAGGGTCGTGCCTACGAGCAGTACTTC.

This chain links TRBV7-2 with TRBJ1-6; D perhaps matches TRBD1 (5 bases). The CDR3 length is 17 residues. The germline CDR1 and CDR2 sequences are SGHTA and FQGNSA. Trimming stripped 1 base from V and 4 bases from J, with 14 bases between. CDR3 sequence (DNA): TGTGCCAGCAGCTTAGAGGCACAAAGGGGTTATAATTCACCCCTCCACTTT. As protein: CASSLEAQRGYNSPLHF.

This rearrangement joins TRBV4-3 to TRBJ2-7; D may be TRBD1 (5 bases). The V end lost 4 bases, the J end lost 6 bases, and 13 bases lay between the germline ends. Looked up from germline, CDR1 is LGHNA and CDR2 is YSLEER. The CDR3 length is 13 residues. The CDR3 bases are TGCGCCAGCAGCCCCTCATTTAGGGGCGAGCAGTACTTC. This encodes CASSPSFRGEQYF.

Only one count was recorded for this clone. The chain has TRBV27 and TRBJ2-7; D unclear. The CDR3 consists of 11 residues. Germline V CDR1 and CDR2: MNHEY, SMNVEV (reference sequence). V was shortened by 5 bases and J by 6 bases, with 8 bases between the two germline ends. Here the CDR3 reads CASSPGIEQYF. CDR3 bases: TGTGCCAGCAGTCCGGGTATCGAGCAGTACTTC.

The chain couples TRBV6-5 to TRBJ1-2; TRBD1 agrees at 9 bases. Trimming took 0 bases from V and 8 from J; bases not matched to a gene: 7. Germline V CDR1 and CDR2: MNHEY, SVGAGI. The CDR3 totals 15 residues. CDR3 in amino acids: CASSYSKGQGRGYTF. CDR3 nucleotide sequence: TGTGCCAGCAGTTACTCGAAGGGACAGGGTCGCGGCTACACCTTC.

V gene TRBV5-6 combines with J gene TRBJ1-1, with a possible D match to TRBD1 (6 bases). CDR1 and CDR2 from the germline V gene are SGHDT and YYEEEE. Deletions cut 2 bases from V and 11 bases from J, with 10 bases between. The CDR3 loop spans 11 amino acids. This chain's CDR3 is CASSFQGMAFF. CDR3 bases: TGTGCCAGCAGCTTTCAGGGGATGGCTTTCTTT.

The CDR3 spells CASSARTGSGEQYF. CDR3 DNA sequence: TGTGCCAGCAGTGCACGGACAGGGAGTGGCGAGCAGTACTTC. V usage is TRBV6-1 and J usage is TRBJ2-7; 8 nucleotides match TRBD1. Germline V gene lookup returns CDR1 MNHNS and CDR2 SASEGT. The CDR3 covers 14 residues. V shed 4 bases, J shed 6 bases, and the junction held 8 bases outside the gene matches.

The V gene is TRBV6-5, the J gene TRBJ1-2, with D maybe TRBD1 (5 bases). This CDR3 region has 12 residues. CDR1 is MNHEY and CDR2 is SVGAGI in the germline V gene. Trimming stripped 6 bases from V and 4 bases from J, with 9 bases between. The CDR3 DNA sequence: TGTGCCAGCAGGCGGGGGGGCTATGGCTACACCTTC. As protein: CASRRGGYGYTF.

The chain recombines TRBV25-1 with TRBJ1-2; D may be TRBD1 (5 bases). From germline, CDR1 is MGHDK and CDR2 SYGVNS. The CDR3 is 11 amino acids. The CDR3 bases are TGTGCAGCTGGGGAGGGGAGAGGCTACACCTTC. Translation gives CAAGEGRGYTF.

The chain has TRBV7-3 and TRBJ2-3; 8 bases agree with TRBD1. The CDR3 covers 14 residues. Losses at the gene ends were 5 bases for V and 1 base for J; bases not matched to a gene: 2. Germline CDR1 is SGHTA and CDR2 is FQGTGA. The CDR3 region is CASSAQGGTDTQYF. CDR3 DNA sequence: TGTGCCAGCAGCGCACAGGGGGGCACAGATACGCAGTATTTT. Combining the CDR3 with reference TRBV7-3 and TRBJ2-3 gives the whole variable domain GAGVSQTPSNKVTEKGKYVELRCDPISGHTALYWYRQSLGQGPEFLIYFQGTGAADDSGLPNDRFFAVRPEGSVSTLKIQRTERGDSAVYLCASSAQGGTDTQYFGPGTRLTVL.

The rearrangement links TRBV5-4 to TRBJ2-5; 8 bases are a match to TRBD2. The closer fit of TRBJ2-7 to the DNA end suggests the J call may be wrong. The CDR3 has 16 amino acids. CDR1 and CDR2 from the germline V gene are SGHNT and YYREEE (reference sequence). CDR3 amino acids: CASSTGLGDSTHEQYF. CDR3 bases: TGTGCCAGCAGCACGGGACTAGGCGATTCTACCCACGAGCAGTACTTC.

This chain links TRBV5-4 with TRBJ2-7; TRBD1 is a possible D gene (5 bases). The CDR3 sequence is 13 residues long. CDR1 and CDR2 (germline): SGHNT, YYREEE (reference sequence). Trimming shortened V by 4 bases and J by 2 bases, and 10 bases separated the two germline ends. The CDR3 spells CASSHDSAYEQYF. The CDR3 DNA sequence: TGTGCCAGCAGCCACGACAGCGCCTACGAGCAGTACTTC.

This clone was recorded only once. The CDR3 here is CASSTNRDGSNQPQHF. In nucleotides, the CDR3 is TGTGCCAGTAGTACAAACAGGGACGGGAGCAATCAGCCCCAGCATTTT. The chain carries TRBV19 and TRBJ1-5; TRBD1 might be the D (6 bases). The germline V and J ends were trimmed by 4 bases and 1 base, with 14 bases remaining between them. The CDR3 covers 16 residues. Per the germline V gene, CDR1 is LNHDA and CDR2 is SQIVND (reference sequence). The full variable domain, rest sourced from reference TRBV19 and TRBJ1-5, is DGGITQSPKYLFRKEGQNVTLSCEQNLNHDAMYWYRQDPGQGLRLIYYSQIVNDFQKGDIAEGYSVSREKKESFPLTVTSAQKNPTAFYLCASSTNRDGSNQPQHFGDGTRLSIL.

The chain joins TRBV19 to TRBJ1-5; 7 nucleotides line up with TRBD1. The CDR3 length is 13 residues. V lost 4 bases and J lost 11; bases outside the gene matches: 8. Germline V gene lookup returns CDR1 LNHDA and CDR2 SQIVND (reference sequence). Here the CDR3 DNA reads TGTGCCAGTAGTACGGACAGGTTCGATGCCCAGCATTTT. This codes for CASSTDRFDAQHF.

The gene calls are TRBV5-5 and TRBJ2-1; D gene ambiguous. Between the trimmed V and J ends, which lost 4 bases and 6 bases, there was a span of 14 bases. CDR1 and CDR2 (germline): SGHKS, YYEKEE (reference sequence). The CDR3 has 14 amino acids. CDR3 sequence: CASSVPVPVNEQFF. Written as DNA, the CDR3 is TGTGCCAGCAGCGTTCCGGTCCCCGTCAATGAGCAGTTCTTC.

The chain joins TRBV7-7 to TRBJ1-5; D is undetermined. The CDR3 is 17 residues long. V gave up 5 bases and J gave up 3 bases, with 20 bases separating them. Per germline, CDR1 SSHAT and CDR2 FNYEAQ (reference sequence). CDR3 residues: CASSPRRAGLLNQPQHF. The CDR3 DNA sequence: TGTGCCAGCAGCCCCAGACGCGCAGGCCTCCTCAATCAGCCCCAGCATTTT.

The CDR3 DNA sequence: TGTGCCAGCAGTCAGGGTCAGCCCCAGCATTTT. Protein: CASSQGQPQHF. The genes are TRBV6-6 and TRBJ1-5, with D possibly TRBD1 on 5 matching bases. The CDR3 sequence is 11 residues long. CDR1 is MNHNY and CDR2 is SVGAGI in the germline V gene (reference sequence). V was shortened by 5 bases and J by 6 bases, with 5 bases between the two germline ends.

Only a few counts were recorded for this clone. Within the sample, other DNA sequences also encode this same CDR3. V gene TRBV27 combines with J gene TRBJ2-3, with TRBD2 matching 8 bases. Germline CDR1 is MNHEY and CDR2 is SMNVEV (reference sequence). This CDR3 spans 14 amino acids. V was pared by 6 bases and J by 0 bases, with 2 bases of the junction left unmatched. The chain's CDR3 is CASSGGASTDTQYF. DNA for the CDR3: TGTGCCAGCAGCGGGGGGGCAAGCACAGATACGCAGTATTTT.

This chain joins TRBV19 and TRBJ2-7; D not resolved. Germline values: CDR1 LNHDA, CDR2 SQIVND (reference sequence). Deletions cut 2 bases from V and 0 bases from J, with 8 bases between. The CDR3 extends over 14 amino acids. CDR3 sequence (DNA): TGTGCCAGTAGTATACAGGCGTCCTCCTACGAGCAGTACTTC. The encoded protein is CASSIQASSYEQYF.

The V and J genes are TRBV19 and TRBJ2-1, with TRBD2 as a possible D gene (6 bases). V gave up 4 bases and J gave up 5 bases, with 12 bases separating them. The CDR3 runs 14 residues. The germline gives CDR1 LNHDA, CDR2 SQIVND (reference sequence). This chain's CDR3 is CASSKVGGDNEQFF. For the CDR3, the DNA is TGTGCCAGTAGTAAGGTTGGAGGGGACAATGAGCAGTTCTTC.

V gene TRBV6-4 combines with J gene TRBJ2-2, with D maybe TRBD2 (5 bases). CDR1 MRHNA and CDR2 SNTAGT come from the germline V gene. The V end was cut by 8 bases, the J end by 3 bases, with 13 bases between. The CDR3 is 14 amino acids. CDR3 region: CASFTRRDTGELFF. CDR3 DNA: TGTGCCAGCTTTACTAGACGGGACACCGGGGAGCTGTTTTTT.

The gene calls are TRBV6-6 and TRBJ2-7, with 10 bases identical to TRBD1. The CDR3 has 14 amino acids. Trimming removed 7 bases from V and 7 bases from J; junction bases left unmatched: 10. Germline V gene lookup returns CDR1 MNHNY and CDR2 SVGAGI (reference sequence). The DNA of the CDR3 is TGTGCCAGCACCCGTCCCGGGACAGGGGAAGAGCAGTACTTC. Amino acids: CASTRPGTGEEQYF.

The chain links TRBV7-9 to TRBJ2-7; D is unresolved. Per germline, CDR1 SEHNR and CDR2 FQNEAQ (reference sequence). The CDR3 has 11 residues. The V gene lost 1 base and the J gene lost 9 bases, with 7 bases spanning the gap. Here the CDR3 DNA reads TGTGCCAGCAGCTTAGGACTGGGGCAGTACTTC. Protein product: CASSLGLGQYF.

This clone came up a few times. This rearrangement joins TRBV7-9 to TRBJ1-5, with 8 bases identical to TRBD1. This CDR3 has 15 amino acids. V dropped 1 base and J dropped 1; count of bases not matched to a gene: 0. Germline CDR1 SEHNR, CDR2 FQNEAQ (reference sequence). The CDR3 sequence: CASSLGQGSNQPQHF. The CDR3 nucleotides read TGTGCCAGCAGCTTAGGACAGGGGAGCAATCAGCCCCAGCATTTT.

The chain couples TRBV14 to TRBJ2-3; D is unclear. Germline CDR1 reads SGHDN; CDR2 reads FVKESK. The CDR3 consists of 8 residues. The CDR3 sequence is CGPGTQYF. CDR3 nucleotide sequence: TGTGGGCCGGGTACGCAGTATTTT.

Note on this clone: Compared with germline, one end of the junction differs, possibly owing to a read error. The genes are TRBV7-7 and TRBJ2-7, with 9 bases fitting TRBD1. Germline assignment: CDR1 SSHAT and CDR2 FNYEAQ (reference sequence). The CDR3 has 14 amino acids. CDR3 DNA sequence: TGTGCTAGCAGCCCCCGGGACAGGGCCGACGAGCAGTACTTC. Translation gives CASSPRDRADEQYF.

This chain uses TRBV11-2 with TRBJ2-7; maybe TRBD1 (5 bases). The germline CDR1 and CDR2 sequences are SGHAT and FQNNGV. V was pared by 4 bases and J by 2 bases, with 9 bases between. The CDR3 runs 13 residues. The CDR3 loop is CASSSDITYEQYF. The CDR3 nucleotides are TGTGCCAGCAGCTCGGACATAACCTACGAGCAGTACTTC.

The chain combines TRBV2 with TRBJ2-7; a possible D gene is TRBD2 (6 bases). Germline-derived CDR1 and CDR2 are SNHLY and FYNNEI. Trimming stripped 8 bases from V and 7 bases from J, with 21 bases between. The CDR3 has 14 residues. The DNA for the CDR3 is TGTGCCAGCGGGGCGGGACCCCCCCTAGTAGAGCAGTACTTC. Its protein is CASGAGPPLVEQYF.

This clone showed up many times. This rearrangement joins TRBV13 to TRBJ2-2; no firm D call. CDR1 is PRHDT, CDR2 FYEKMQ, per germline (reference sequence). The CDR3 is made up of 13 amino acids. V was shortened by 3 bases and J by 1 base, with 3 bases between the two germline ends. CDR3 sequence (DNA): TGTGCCAGCAGCTTCAGGAACACCGGGGAGCTGTTTTTT. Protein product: CASSFRNTGELFF.